Sequencing of this T cell receptor beta chain was carried out in a study of cytomegalovirus exposure and HLA in healthy donors (dated by TCRdb to 2017 to 2019). General notes on the study: According to an earlier analysis of 550 to 750 of the donors, about 170 million T cells yielded approximately 120 million unique TCR beta sequences and more than 250 Gb of sequence data. HLA typing included class I and class II loci at four-digit resolution. Genome-wide SNP genotypes for about 60% of the 666 donors were used in a later genetic analysis, which treated that subset as a discovery cohort. Roughly 5 DR-DQ haplotypes were handled as single units for association and clustering because linkage in the cohort was strong. In addition to the first cohort of about 650 subjects, a separate validation cohort of approximately 130 different subjects was used. An earlier analysis of fewer than 700 of the donors applied high-throughput TCR beta sequencing to assess whether each TCR beta V gene segment acted as functional or pseudogenic. Around 320 gigabases of sequencing data and approximately 85 million unique TCR sequences were included in an early release covering around 600 HLA-typed donors. The study aimed to test whether signatures of past pathogen exposure could be identified by cataloging public T cell receptors. The T cell repertoires of some 700 subjects were profiled by immunosequencing and related to cytomegalovirus serostatus. The number of donors typed differed by locus, with about 629-630 for A, B, C, DRB1 and DQB1, around 560 for DQA1, 600 to 610 for DPA1, and around 450 for DPB1. Donor age, sex, ethnicity and CMV serostatus were compiled together with the repertoire data. Of the 350 to 450 genotyped donors, 75% to 85% were placed in the genetic ancestry cluster associated with self-reported Caucasian donors. To predict cytomegalovirus infection status, the study brought together high-throughput TCR immunosequencing, statistical association of individual TCRs with disease status, and machine learning. The later analysis used no new phenotypic data to find candidate immune exposures, relying instead on TCR beta sequences and their occurrence across donors. On average, approximately 250,000 unique TCR beta nucleotide sequences were sequenced per donor among several hundred genotyped donors of the cohort, with roughly 20% of those sequences being non-productive. Every repertoire in the discovery cohort had been generated on one and the same sequencing platform. In a later analysis, previously published TCR beta repertoires from roughly 710 donors were re-analyzed and high-resolution HLA genotyping was added so that TCR occurrence patterns could be studied. General conclusions and limits of the study: The authors suggested that the approach could potentially be extended to other disease states and immunological phenotypes. Broadly in line with IMGT annotations, most TCR beta V segments showed up in productive rearrangements about 90% or about 30% of the time in an earlier analysis of several hundred of the donors. Because the 87-base-pair reads could not distinguish some IMGT-functional V segments, including TRBV6-2 and TRBV6-3, those segments were excluded. A further reported finding was that TCR beta sequences accurately predicted the HLA-A and HLA-B alleles for most subjects in the first cohort. Correlated functional status among segregating V segments might reflect linkage disequilibrium, but an unknown experimental factor could not be ruled out. Because HLA typing was unavailable for some donors at each locus, only the typed subset was used in association tests. A later analysis associated 15,000 or so TCR beta sequences with specific HLA alleles at a false discovery rate of 0.05. According to a later analysis, most CMV-associated TCR beta chains appeared to be HLA-restricted, and the HLA associations seemed to be driven largely by CMV exposure. When HLA alleles, especially DR and DQ, strongly co-occurred, attributing TCR associations to individual alleles was difficult. The classifier was reported to diagnose cytomegalovirus status with high specificity and sensitivity in both the original cohort and the validation cohort. In vitro tests confirmed that a few of the cytomegalovirus-associated TCR beta chains recognize cytomegalovirus antigens. In a later analysis, HLA-associated TCR beta chains were found to be more clonally expanded and to have lower generation probabilities than equally common non-associated chains. The study gave a list of about 150 TCR beta chains associated with cytomegalovirus. A later genetic analysis reported fewer N-insertions in productive TCRs among donors in an Asian-associated ancestry cluster than the roughly 700-donor mean. CMV serostatus was the only immune exposure information available for the cohort. In this cohort, only TCR beta chains were sequenced, and detectable features were limited by the absence of alpha or paired-chain data. Because counts were too low, roughly 17 rarely observed V segments, including chromosome 9 orphons, were left out of the earlier analysis of 587 of the donors. A later analysis found that TCR association rates varied across HLA loci, with DRB1 alleles showing the most associated TCRs and HLA-C alleles the fewest. While some public TCRs were present in many individuals, most TCR sequences turned up only very rarely across donors. In a later genetic analysis, a missense DCLRE1C variant was associated with V-gene and J-gene trimming of TCR beta chains, and the association was replicated in an independent cohort. A group of highly shared sequence variants was considered likely to be a technical artifact of the sequencing pipeline. Sequencing depth was assumed to be roughly uniform across donors in the presence/absence analyses, though that assumption may not hold. According to a later analysis, parvovirus B19, influenza, CMV and Epstein-Barr virus appeared linked to several top co-occurrence clusters.

The cohort was made up of 666 healthy bone marrow donors. Cohort members were all nominally healthy when sampled, although unrecorded immune exposures were likely present. The donor was CMV seropositive and was included in the group of some 290 seropositive cohort members. Each donor provided a peripheral blood sample, and peripheral blood mononuclear cells were used for TCR beta sequencing. The Qiagen DNeasy Blood Extraction Kit was used to extract genomic DNA from the blood cell samples. The V and J ends are trimmed by 7 bases and 5 bases, leaving 22 bases between them. Its CDR3 holds 16 amino acids, cysteine through phenylalanine. Only the CDR3 region is kept as DNA, spanning 48 bases read in frame from base 1. The germline V gene encodes CDR1 MNHNY and CDR2 SVGAGI (reference sequence). Comment on this clone: Its antigen is not yet known. Base qualities are not at hand, and no much larger clone is one base apart.

Receptor libraries were prepared by the immunoSEQ multiplex PCR assay. The multiplex PCR relied on a mix of 60 forward primers for TCR Vbeta segments and 13 reverse primers for TCR Jbeta segments. The CDR3 region of rearranged TCR beta genes was amplified from genomic DNA by a multiplex PCR assay. Amplified TCR beta libraries were sequenced as 87-base-pair reads on the Illumina HiSeq System. Regarding the original processing steps: A later analysis tallied around 87 million unique TCR beta chains across the 700 or so repertoires, and about 12 million of those chains were shared by two or more donors. A nearest-neighbor algorithm error-corrected the raw reads and collapsed the reads into unique sequences, merging closely related sequences to remove PCR and sequencing errors. To assign V, D and J gene segments, CDR3 sequences were aligned to IMGT reference sequences. For a sequence to be retained, at least a six-nucleotide match to both a V gene segment and a J gene segment was required. Rearrangements were classified as productive when the CDR3 lacked stop codons and remained in frame with V and J, and all other rearrangements were classified as non-productive. Following IMGT convention, CDR3 was defined as the stretch from the second conserved V-encoded cysteine up to the conserved J-encoded phenylalanine. Sequences without an unambiguous match to a single V gene segment were excluded from the earlier analysis of over 500 of the donors. In an earlier analysis of approximately 550 of the donors, V segments were called functional above 56.7% productive rearrangements and were called segregating when the between-donor standard deviation exceeded 5%. A statistical classification framework was developed to diagnose cytomegalovirus status using the catalog of TCR beta chain sequences. A later analysis assigned V and J genes by comparing TCR nucleotide sequences with IMGT/GENE-DB human TR gene sequences. Using the TCRdist pipeline, a later analysis assigned CDR3 sequences along with most-parsimonious VDJ recombination scenarios. In a later analysis, every TCR beta chain was defined by the combination of its CDR3 amino acid sequence and its V-gene family, and reads without a unique V-gene family were dropped. A later analysis removed several hundred highly shared, low-generation-probability nucleotide sequences to deal with suspected cross-contamination and a sequencing artifact. In a later analysis, a clonal expansion index was calculated for each public chain from normalized within-repertoire ranks of inferred template counts. In a later analysis, generation probabilities were computed using a VDJ recombination model fitted to out-of-frame rearrangements, and the results were checked against IGoR. In a later analysis, hypergeometric tests were used to score TCR-TCR, TCR-HLA and TCR-CMV co-occurrence, with a repertoire-size bias correction applied to TCR pairs. In a later analysis, false discovery rates were estimated by permuting HLA or CMV assignments 20 times. A later analysis grouped co-occurring TCRs with DBSCAN, adding TCRdist sequence similarity when clustering within HLA-allele-positive subsets. For co-occurrence clustering, repertoires with fewer than 30,000 or more than 120,000 public chains were excluded, along with five repertoires with anomalous nucleotide sharing. TCRdb mirrors the immuneACCESS table, restricted to in-frame sequences. Some clones are absent from its copies; in checked studies, under half trace to an unresolved V gene, and the reason for the others is unknown. That table furnishes V, J and clone size, whereas the DNA furnished D and trimming. The table for this sample lists fewer than 250,000 clones; roughly 87% of them were counted only once. 5.5% to 7.5% of the sample is in the top ten clones.

The receptor's source is a man between 40 and 49 years old in good health and CMV-seropositive. The V and J genes are TRBV6-6 and TRBJ2-3, with TRBD2 perhaps the D gene, on 5 matching bases. The sample comprised PBMCs. The CDR3 loop reads CASKGRRAHDGDTQYF. The nucleotides are TGTGCCAGCAAGGGTAGGCGGGCCCATGACGGAGATACGCAGTATTTT.